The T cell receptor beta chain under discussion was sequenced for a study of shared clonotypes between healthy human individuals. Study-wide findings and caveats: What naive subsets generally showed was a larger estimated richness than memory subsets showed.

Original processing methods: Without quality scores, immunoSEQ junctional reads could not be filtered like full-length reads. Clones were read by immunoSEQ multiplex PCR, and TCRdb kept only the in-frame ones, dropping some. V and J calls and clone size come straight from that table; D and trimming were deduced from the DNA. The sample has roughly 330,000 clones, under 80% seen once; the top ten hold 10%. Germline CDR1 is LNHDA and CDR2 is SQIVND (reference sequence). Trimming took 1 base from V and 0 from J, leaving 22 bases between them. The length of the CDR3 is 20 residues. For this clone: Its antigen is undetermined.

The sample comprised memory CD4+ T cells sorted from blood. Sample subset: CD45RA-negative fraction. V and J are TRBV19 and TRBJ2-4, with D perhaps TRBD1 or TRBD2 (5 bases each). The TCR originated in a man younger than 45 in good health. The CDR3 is CASSIGGPWRRLLAKNIQYF. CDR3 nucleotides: TGTGCCAGTAGTATAGGGGGCCCCTGGAGGCGCCTACTAGCCAAAAACATTCAGTACTTC. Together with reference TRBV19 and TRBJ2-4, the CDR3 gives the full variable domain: DGGITQSPKYLFRKEGQNVTLSCEQNLNHDAMYWYRQDPGQGLRLIYYSQIVNDFQKGDIAEGYSVSREKKESFPLTVTSAQKNPTAFYLCASSIGGPWRRLLAKNIQYFGAGTRLSVL.